What follows are 29 T cell receptor beta chains derived from one specimen sequenced in a study of CD8 T cells in Susac syndrome. RNA in amounts of roughly 0.5 to 1 ug was reverse transcribed with random hexamers. Using its own MiXCR run on the immunoSEQ multiplex PCR reads, TCRdb lists one record per CDR3 protein. The table has some 300,000 distinct CDR3 sequences, 65% to 90% seen once; the top ten hold 0.21%. The sequenced sample was CD8+ T cells from PBMCs. The receptor set was obtained from a human donor with multiple sclerosis.

This chain uses TRBV12-3 or TRBV12-4 with TRBJ2-7; the match to TRBD2 covers 7 bases. Trimming removed 4 bases from V and 2 bases from J; junction bases left unmatched: 8. This CDR3 comprises 15 residues. In nucleotides, the CDR3 is TGTGCCAGCAGTTCCCCACTCGGGGGGACCTACGAGCAGTACTTC. Protein sequence: CASSSPLGGTYEQYF.

J is TRBJ2-6 and V is TRBV20-1; the D call may be TRBD1 or TRBD2 (6 bases each). V was trimmed by 0 bases and J by 2 bases, leaving 20 bases between them. The CDR3 is made up of 19 amino acids. Germline V lookup: CDR1 DFQATT, CDR2 SNEGSKA (reference sequence). This chain's CDR3 is CSARDGKGGDYPGANVLTF. DNA of the CDR3: TGCAGTGCTAGAGATGGGAAGGGGGGCGATTACCCTGGGGCCAACGTCCTGACTTTC.

As regards this clonotype: At one boundary the junction diverges from the germline segment, which might be a read error. The chain carries TRBV7-7 and TRBJ2-6, with D tentatively TRBD2 (5 bases). The CDR3 sequence is 17 residues long. Germline loops: CDR1 SSHAT, CDR2 FNYEAQ (reference sequence). CDR3 nucleotides: TGTGCTAGCAGCTTAGCGTTTGTAGGGTCTGGGGCCAACGTCCTGACTTTC. This gives the protein CASSLAFVGSGANVLTF.

This clonotype was counted only a few times. The chain combines TRBV12-3 or TRBV12-4 with TRBJ2-2; the D is unclear. The CDR3 has 14 residues. Trimming pared 5 bases from V and 3 bases from J, leaving 10 bases between. The CDR3 sequence is CASSTRQDTGELFF. CDR3 nucleotides: TGTGCCAGCAGTACAAGGCAGGACACCGGGGAGCTGTTTTTT.

The gene calls are TRBV12-3 or TRBV12-4 and TRBJ1-4; TRBD1 might be the D (5 bases). The V and J ends lost 6 bases and 8 bases respectively, with 19 bases between them. The CDR3 consists of 15 residues. The CDR3 nucleotides are TGTGCCAGCAGGTATCAAGGGACGGGCGAGGAAAAACTGTTTTTT. It codes for CASRYQGTGEEKLFF.

V is TRBV15 and J is TRBJ2-7; the D gene is possibly TRBD2 (5 bases). From germline, CDR1 is LNHNV and CDR2 YYDKDF (reference sequence). The length of the CDR3 is 14 residues. The V end lost 3 bases, the J end lost 3 bases, and 12 bases lay between the germline ends. In DNA form, the CDR3 reads TGTGCCACCAGCAGCCCTGGGAGTGACTACGAGCAGTACTTC. Protein product: CATSSPGSDYEQYF. Using reference TRBV15 and TRBJ2-7 for the parts outside the CDR3, the full variable domain is DAMVIQNPRYQVTQFGKPVTLSCSQTLNHNVMYWYQQKSSQAPKLLFHYYDKDFNNEADTPDNFQSRRPNTSFCFLDIRSPGLGDTAMYLCATSSPGSDYEQYFGPGTRLTVT.

The chain uses TRBV19 and TRBJ2-5; D is possibly TRBD2 (6 bases). The CDR3 has 13 amino acids. Per germline, CDR1 LNHDA and CDR2 SQIVND (reference sequence). Trimming removed 3 bases from V and 5 bases from J, with 10 bases in between. The CDR3 DNA sequence: TGTGCCAGTAGTATGACCCGGGGGGAGACCCAGTACTTC. Translated, it gives CASSMTRGETQYF.

This rearrangement joins TRBV5-4 to TRBJ2-7; D gene unclear. Germline-derived CDR1 and CDR2 are SGHNT and YYREEE (reference sequence). The ends were cut back, 0 bases at V and 3 bases at J, with 16 bases in the middle. The CDR3 extends over 16 amino acids. In DNA, the CDR3 is TGTGCCAGCAGCTTGGGGTTTGTCGGCGGCGGCTACGAGCAGTACTTC. Amino acid sequence: CASSLGFVGGGYEQYF.

The J gene is TRBJ1-1, the V gene TRBV5-6; the match to TRBD1 covers 11 bases. The germline gives CDR1 SGHDT, CDR2 YYEEEE. Trimming removed 4 bases from V and 2 bases from J; junction bases left unmatched: 19. This CDR3 region has 20 residues. The CDR3 region is CASSDGQGAVILGVNTEAFF. CDR3 sequence (DNA): TGTGCCAGCAGCGATGGACAGGGGGCGGTGATCTTAGGGGTTAACACTGAAGCTTTCTTT.

This clonotype appeared a few times. The chain employs TRBV13 and TRBJ2-7; 8 bases map to TRBD2. This CDR3 is built from 17 residues. Germline V gene sequence: CDR1 PRHDT, CDR2 FYEKMQ (reference sequence). V lost 5 bases to trimming and J lost 7 bases; unmatched junction nucleotides: 19. The CDR3 nucleotides read TGTGCCAGCAGCCCGGACGCGGGGCGCAGCGGGAGTAGGGAGCAGTACTTC. The encoded protein is CASSPDAGRSGSREQYF.

V usage is TRBV27 and J usage is TRBJ1-1, with TRBD1 as a possible D gene (5 bases). This CDR3 region has 15 residues. Deletions cut 3 bases from V and 4 bases from J, with 15 bases between. Germline V gene lookup returns CDR1 MNHEY and CDR2 SMNVEV (reference sequence). Here the CDR3 reads CASSFSSFGATEAFF. The CDR3 DNA is TGTGCCAGCAGTTTCTCGAGCTTCGGGGCCACTGAAGCTTTCTTT.

The table lists this clonotype with a few counts. CDR3 sequence reads: CASSPGSGYEQYF. For the CDR3, the DNA is TGTGCCAGTAGTCCCGGGAGTGGCTACGAGCAGTACTTC. The chain couples TRBV19 to TRBJ2-7; TRBD2 might be the D (6 bases). Per the germline V gene, CDR1 is LNHDA and CDR2 is SQIVND (reference sequence). The CDR3 contains 13 residues. V gave up 5 bases and J gave up 3 bases, with 11 bases separating them.

The chain links TRBV19 to TRBJ2-1; 7 nucleotides align to TRBD2. The CDR3 spans 13 residues. Per germline, CDR1 LNHDA and CDR2 SQIVND (reference sequence). V was pared by 10 bases and J by 7 bases, with 10 bases of the junction left unmatched. In nucleotides, the CDR3 is TGTGCCACCCTTGGACTAGAGGAGAATGAGCAGTTCTTC. This encodes CATLGLEENEQFF.

This chain connects TRBV5-1 to TRBJ1-5, with unresolved D. CDR3 length equals 15 residues. Germline lookup yields CDR1 SGHRS and CDR2 YFSETQ. V gave up 2 bases and J gave up 4 bases, with 13 bases separating them. CDR3 sequence: CASSLWDSTNQPQHF. The CDR3 nucleotides read TGCGCCAGCAGCTTATGGGATTCCACTAATCAGCCCCAGCATTTT.

The gene calls are TRBV13 and TRBJ2-3; 8 bases are shared with TRBD2. J was trimmed by 1 base and V by 1 base; bases with no gene match: 7. CDR1 and CDR2 (germline): PRHDT, FYEKMQ (reference sequence). This CDR3 contains 17 residues. The DNA for the CDR3 is TGTGCCAGCAGCTTAGACGGGGTAGCGGGACGCACAGATACGCAGTATTTT. Translation gives CASSLDGVAGRTDTQYF.

This chain connects TRBV24-1 to TRBJ2-1, with a tentative D call TRBD1 (6 bases). This CDR3 contains 12 residues. The V end was cut by 3 bases, the J end by 10 bases, with 9 bases between. Looked up from germline, CDR1 is KGHDR and CDR2 is SFDVKD. The CDR3 is CATSDTGYEQFF. CDR3 DNA sequence: TGTGCCACCAGTGATACAGGGTACGAGCAGTTCTTC.

This chain connects TRBV6-2 or TRBV6-3 to TRBJ1-5; the D gene is possibly TRBD1 (6 bases). The germline gives CDR1 MNHEY, CDR2 SVGEGT. The V end lost 4 bases, the J end lost 1 base, and 8 bases lay between the germline ends. The CDR3 has 14 amino acids. This CDR3 reads CASSWGLSNQPQHF. In DNA form, the CDR3 reads TGTGCCAGCAGTTGGGGGCTCAGCAATCAGCCCCAGCATTTT.

The genes are TRBV29-1 and TRBJ2-6, with no clear D. Per the germline V gene, CDR1 is SQVTM and CDR2 is ANQGSEA. V lost 4 bases to trimming and J lost 0 bases, with 10 bases between them. This CDR3 region has 15 residues. The CDR3 is CSVVPALSGANVLTF. DNA of the CDR3: TGCAGCGTTGTTCCAGCCCTCTCTGGGGCCAACGTCCTGACTTTC. The whole variable domain, remainder taken from reference TRBV29-1 and TRBJ2-6, is SAVISQKPSRDICQRGTSLTIQCQVDSQVTMMFWYRQQPGQSLTLIATANQGSEATYESGFVIDKFPISRPNLTFSTLTVSNMSPEDSSIYLCSVVPALSGANVLTFGAGSRLTVL.

The genes are TRBV6-4 and TRBJ2-7; D possibly corresponds to TRBD2 (5 bases). The V and J ends lost 4 bases and 1 base respectively, with 20 bases between them. Per germline, CDR1 MRHNA and CDR2 SNTAGT. The CDR3 runs 17 residues. The CDR3 DNA is TGTGCCAGCAGTGTGCCTTTGCGGCCCGAGGGATCCTACGAGCAGTACTTC. Translating it yields CASSVPLRPEGSYEQYF.

This clonotype has a handful of counts. The chain carries TRBV5-8 and TRBJ1-5; TRBD1 might be the D (6 bases). Germline V gene data show CDR1 as SGHTS and CDR2 as YDEGEE. Trimming removed 3 bases from V and 3 bases from J, with 16 bases in between. CDR3 length: 16 amino acids. DNA for the CDR3: TGTGCCAGCAGCTACCAACCAACAGGGTTCAATCAGCCCCAGCATTTT. Translation gives CASSYQPTGFNQPQHF.

This sequence joins TRBV29-1 and TRBJ2-7, with a possible D match to TRBD1 (5 bases). The CDR3 totals 12 residues. Germline V gene lookup returns CDR1 SQVTM and CDR2 ANQGSEA. Deletions cut 0 bases from V and 3 bases from J, with 6 bases between. The CDR3 sequence: CSVEDRVYEQYF. The CDR3 coding sequence is TGCAGCGTTGAAGACAGGGTCTACGAGCAGTACTTC.

The chain combines TRBV27 with TRBJ2-7; 13 nucleotides agree with TRBD2. Per the germline V gene, CDR1 is MNHEY and CDR2 is SMNVEV (reference sequence). This CDR3 comprises 18 residues. V trimming: 7 bases; J trimming: 5 bases; junction bases outside the gene matches: 17. CDR3 nucleotide sequence: TGTGCCAGCACCTCCGACAGGGGGGGACTAGCGGGACTCGACGAGCAGTACTTC. Its protein is CASTSDRGGLAGLDEQYF.

The rearrangement links TRBV4-3 to TRBJ2-7; D may be TRBD2 (5 bases). The CDR3 runs to 15 residues. The germline V gene has CDR1 LGHNA and CDR2 YSLEER. V was shortened by 1 base and J by 0 bases, with 10 bases between the two germline ends. The CDR3 DNA follows: TGCGCCAGCAGCCAAGGGGTGGGGAGCTCCTACGAGCAGTACTTC. Protein product: CASSQGVGSSYEQYF.

The chain combines TRBV19 with TRBJ1-1; D unclear. CDR3 size: 15 residues. Between the trimmed V and J ends, which lost 5 bases and 3 bases, there was a span of 16 bases. Germline V gene lookup returns CDR1 LNHDA and CDR2 SQIVND (reference sequence). The CDR3 region is CASSVTVWGDTEAFF. The CDR3 DNA reads as TGTGCCAGTAGTGTGACGGTTTGGGGAGACACTGAAGCTTTCTTT.

The chain uses TRBV5-8 and TRBJ1-5, with D possibly matching TRBD1 (5 bases). V was clipped by 0 bases and J by 8 bases, with 9 bases between them. CDR1 and CDR2 (germline): SGHTS, YDEGEE. The CDR3 is 13 residues long. CDR3 sequence (DNA): TGTGCCAGCAGCTTGGGGGGGAGGGAGCCCCAGCATTTT. Protein: CASSLGGREPQHF.

This clonotype was seen a single time. This sequence joins TRBV5-4 and TRBJ1-3; D gene uncertain. Germline V gene data show CDR1 as SGHNT and CDR2 as YYREEE (reference sequence). V lost 0 bases, J lost 3 bases, and 7 bases lay in between. The CDR3 totals 14 residues. CDR3 nucleotides: TGTGCCAGCAGCTTGGATGGGCGTGGAAACACCATATATTTT. Translation: CASSLDGRGNTIYF. Variable domain in full (rest from reference TRBV5-4 and TRBJ1-3): ETGVTQSPTHLIKTRGQQVTLRCSSQSGHNTVSWYQQALGQGPQFIFQYYREEENGRGNFPPRFSGLQFPNYSSELNVNALELDDSALYLCASSLDGRGNTIYFGEGSWLTVV.

The CDR3 loop reads CASSAPMGYDTQYF. CDR3 DNA sequence: TGTGCCAGCAGTGCCCCCATGGGGTACGATACGCAGTATTTT. The rearrangement joins TRBV27 to TRBJ2-3, with D unclear. V shed 5 bases and J shed 6 bases, with 15 bases lying between them. The CDR3 has 14 residues. In germline, CDR1 is MNHEY, CDR2 SMNVEV (reference sequence).

The V call is TRBV12-5, the J call TRBJ1-2; D remains unclear. V was cut by 1 base and J by 8 bases, with 14 bases left in between. The length of the CDR3 is 14 residues. CDR1 LGHNT and CDR2 FRNRAP come from the germline V gene. The CDR3 DNA sequence: TGTGCTAGTGGTTTGGCCCAGGACCCAGGAGGCTACACCTTC. Encoded protein: CASGLAQDPGGYTF.

J is TRBJ2-1 and V is TRBV2; 9 bases agree with TRBD2. Germline assignment: CDR1 SNHLY and CDR2 FYNNEI. V lost 6 bases, J lost 4 bases, and 10 bases stayed unmatched. The CDR3 runs 16 residues. For the CDR3, the DNA is TGTGCCAGCAGGGGACGCCCGCTAGCGGGATACAATGAGCAGTTCTTC. It is translated as CASRGRPLAGYNEQFF.